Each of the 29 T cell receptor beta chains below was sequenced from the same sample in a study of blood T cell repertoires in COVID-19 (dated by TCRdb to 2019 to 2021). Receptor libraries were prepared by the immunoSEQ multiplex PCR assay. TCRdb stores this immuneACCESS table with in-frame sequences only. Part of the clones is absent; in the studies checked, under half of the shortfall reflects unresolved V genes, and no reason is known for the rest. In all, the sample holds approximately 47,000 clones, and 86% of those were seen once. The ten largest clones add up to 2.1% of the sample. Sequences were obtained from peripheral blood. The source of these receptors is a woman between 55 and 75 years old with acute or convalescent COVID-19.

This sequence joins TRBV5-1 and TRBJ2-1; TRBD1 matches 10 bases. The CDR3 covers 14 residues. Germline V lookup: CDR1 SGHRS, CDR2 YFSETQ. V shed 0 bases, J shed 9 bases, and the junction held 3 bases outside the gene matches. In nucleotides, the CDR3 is TGCGCCAGCAGCTTGGGGGGACAGGGGACTGAGCAGTTCTTC. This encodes CASSLGGQGTEQFF.

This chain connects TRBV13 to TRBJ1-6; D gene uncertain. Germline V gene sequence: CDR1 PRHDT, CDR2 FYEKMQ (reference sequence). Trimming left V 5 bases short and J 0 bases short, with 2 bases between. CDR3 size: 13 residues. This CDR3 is CASSRSYNSPLHF. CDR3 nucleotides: TGTGCCAGCAGCCGCTCCTATAATTCACCCCTCCACTTT.

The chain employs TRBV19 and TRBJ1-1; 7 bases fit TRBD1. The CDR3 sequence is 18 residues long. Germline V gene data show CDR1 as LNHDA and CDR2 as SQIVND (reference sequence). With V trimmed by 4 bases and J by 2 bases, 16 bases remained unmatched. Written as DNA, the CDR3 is TGTGCCAGTAGTACCTATTACGGGACAGATTTTGACAACACTGAAGCTTTCTTT. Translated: CASSTYYGTDFDNTEAFF.

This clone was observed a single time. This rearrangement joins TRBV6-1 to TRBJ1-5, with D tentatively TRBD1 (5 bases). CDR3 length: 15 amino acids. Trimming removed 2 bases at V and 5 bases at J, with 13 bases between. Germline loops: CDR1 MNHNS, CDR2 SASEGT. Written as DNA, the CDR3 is TGTGCCAGCAGTGAATCCAGGGCTCGTTATCAGCCCCAGCATTTT. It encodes CASSESRARYQPQHF.

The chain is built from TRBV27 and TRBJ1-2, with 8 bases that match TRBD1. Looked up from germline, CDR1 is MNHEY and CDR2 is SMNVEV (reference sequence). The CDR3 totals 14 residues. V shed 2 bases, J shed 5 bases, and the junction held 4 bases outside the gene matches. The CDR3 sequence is CASSLRTGTYGYTF. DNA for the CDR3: TGTGCCAGCAGTTTAAGGACAGGGACGTATGGCTACACCTTC.

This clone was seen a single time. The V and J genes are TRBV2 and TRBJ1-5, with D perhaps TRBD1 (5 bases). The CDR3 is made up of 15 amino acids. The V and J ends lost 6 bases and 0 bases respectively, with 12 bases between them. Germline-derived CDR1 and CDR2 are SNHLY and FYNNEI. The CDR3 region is CASRGRQLSNQPQHF. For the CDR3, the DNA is TGTGCCAGCAGAGGAAGACAGCTTAGCAATCAGCCCCAGCATTTT. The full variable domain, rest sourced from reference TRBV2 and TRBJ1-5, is EPEVTQTPSHQVTQMGQEVILRCVPISNHLYFYWYRQILGQKVEFLVSFYNNEISEKSEIFDDQFSVERPDGSNFTLKIRSTKLEDSAMYFCASRGRQLSNQPQHFGDGTRLSIL.

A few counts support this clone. The CDR3 loop reads CASNPAGGYNEQFF. CDR3 DNA: TGTGCCAGCAATCCGGCGGGGGGGTACAATGAGCAGTTCTTC. The gene calls are TRBV6-6 and TRBJ2-1, with 9 bases matching TRBD2. Germline V gene sequence: CDR1 MNHNY, CDR2 SVGAGI (reference sequence). The CDR3 length is 14 residues. V lost 7 bases to trimming and J lost 4 bases; unmatched junction nucleotides: 5.

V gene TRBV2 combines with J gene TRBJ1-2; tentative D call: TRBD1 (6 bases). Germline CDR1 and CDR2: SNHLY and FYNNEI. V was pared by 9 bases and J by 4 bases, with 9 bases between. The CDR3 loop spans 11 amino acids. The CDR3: CARRGSYGYTF. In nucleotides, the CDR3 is TGTGCCAGAAGGGGGAGCTATGGCTACACCTTC.

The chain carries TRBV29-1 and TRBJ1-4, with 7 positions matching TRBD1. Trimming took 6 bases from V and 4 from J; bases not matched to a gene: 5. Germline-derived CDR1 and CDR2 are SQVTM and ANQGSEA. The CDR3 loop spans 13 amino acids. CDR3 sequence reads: CSVGRGNNEKLFF. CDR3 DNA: TGCAGCGTCGGCAGGGGGAATAATGAAAAACTGTTTTTT.

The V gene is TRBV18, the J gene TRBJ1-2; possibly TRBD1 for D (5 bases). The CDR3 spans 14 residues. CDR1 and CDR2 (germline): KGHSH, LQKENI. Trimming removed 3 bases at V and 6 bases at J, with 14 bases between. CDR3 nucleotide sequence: TGTGCCAGCTCACCTAATTTAGGGGAGGATGGCTACACCTTC. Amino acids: CASSPNLGEDGYTF.

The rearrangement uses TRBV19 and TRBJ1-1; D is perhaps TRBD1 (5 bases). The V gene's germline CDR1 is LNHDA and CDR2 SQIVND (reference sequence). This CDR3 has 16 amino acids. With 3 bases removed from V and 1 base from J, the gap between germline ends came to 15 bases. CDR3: CASSISGRRGNTEAFF. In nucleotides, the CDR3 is TGTGCCAGTAGTATCTCAGGGCGACGAGGGAACACTGAAGCTTTCTTT. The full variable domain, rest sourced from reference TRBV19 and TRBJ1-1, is DGGITQSPKYLFRKEGQNVTLSCEQNLNHDAMYWYRQDPGQGLRLIYYSQIVNDFQKGDIAEGYSVSREKKESFPLTVTSAQKNPTAFYLCASSISGRRGNTEAFFGQGTRLTVV.

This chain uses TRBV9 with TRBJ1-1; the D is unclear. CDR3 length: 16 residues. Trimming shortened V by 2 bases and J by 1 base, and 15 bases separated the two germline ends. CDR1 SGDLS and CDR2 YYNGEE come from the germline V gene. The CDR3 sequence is CASSVGDSGSNTEAFF. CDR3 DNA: TGTGCCAGCAGCGTGGGAGACTCGGGCTCGAACACTGAAGCTTTCTTT.

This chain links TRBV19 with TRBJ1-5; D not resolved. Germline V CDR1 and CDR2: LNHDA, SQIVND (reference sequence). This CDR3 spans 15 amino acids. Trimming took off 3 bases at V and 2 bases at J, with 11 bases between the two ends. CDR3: CASSMTGGRNQPQHF. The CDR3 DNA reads TGTGCCAGTAGTATGACGGGAGGGCGCAATCAGCCCCAGCATTTT.

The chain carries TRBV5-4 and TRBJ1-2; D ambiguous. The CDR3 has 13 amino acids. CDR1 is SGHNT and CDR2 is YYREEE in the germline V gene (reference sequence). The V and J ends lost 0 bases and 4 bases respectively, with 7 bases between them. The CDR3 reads CASSLEQSYGYTF. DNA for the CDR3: TGTGCCAGCAGCTTGGAACAGTCCTATGGCTACACCTTC.

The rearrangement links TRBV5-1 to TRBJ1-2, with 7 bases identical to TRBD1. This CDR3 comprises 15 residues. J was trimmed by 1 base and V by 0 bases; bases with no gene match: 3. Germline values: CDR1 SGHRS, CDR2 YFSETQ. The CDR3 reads CASSLVQGNNYGYTF. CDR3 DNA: TGCGCCAGCAGCTTGGTACAGGGGAATAACTATGGCTACACCTTC.

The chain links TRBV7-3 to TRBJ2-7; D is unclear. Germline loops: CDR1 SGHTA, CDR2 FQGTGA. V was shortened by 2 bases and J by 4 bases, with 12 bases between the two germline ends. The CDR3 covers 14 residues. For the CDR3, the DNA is TGTGCCAGCAGCTTACAAGGCGGTGGGTACGAGCAGTACTTC. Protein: CASSLQGGGYEQYF.

The CDR3 DNA reads as TGTGCCAGCAGTCCCCTAGCGGGAGGCGAGTTCTTC. As protein: CASSPLAGGEFF. V is TRBV27 and J is TRBJ2-1; 11 nucleotides align to TRBD2. Germline V gene lookup returns CDR1 MNHEY and CDR2 SMNVEV (reference sequence). The CDR3 extends over 12 amino acids. The V segment lost 5 bases and the J segment 14 bases; nucleotides outside the gene matches: 5.

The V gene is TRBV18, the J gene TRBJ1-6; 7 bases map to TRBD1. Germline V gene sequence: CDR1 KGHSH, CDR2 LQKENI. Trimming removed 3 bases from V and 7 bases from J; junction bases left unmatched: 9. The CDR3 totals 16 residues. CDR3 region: CASSPESGTVNSPLHF. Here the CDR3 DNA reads TGTGCCAGCTCACCCGAAAGTGGGACAGTAAATTCACCCCTCCACTTT. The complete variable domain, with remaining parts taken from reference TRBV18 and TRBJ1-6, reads NAGVMQNPRHLVRRRGQEARLRCSPMKGHSHVYWYRQLPEEGLKFMVYLQKENIIDESGMPKERFSAEFPKEGPSILRIQQVVRGDSAAYFCASSPESGTVNSPLHFGNGTRLTVT.

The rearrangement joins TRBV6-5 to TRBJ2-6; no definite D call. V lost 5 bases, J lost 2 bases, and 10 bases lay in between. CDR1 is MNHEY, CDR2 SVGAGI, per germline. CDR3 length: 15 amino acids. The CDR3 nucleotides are TGTGCCAGCAGTCCACTGGGCGCTGGGGCCAACGTCCTGACTTTC. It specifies CASSPLGAGANVLTF.

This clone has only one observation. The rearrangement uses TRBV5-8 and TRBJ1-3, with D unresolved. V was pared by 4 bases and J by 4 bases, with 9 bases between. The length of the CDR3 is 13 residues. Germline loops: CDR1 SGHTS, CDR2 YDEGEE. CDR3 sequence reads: CASSLIRGNTIYF. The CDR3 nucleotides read TGTGCCAGCAGCCTAATCCGGGGAAACACCATATATTTT.

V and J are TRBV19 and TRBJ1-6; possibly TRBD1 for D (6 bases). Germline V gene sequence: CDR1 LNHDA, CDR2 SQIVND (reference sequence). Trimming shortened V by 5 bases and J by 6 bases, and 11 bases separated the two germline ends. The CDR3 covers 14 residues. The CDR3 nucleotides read TGTGCCAGTAGTCACAGGGTTACTAATTCACCCCTCCACTTT. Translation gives CASSHRVTNSPLHF.

CDR3 nucleotides: TGCGCCAGCAGCTTGGCGCGGGGGGGCCGGGAGACCCAGTACTTC. Translation: CASSLARGGRETQYF. This rearrangement joins TRBV5-1 to TRBJ2-5; 9 positions match TRBD2. The CDR3 length is 15 residues. Germline V gene lookup returns CDR1 SGHRS and CDR2 YFSETQ. V trimming: 0 bases; J trimming: 5 bases; junction bases outside the gene matches: 5. The full variable domain, completed using reference TRBV5-1 and TRBJ2-5, is KAGVTQTPRYLIKTRGQQVTLSCSPISGHRSVSWYQQTPGQGLQFLFEYFSETQRNKGNFPGRFSGRQFSNSRSEMNVSTLELGDSALYLCASSLARGGRETQYFGPGTRLLVL.

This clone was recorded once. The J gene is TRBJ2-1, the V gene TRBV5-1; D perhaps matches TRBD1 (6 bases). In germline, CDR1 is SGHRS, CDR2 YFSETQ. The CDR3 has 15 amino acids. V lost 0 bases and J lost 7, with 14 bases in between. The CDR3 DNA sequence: TGCGCCAGCAGCTTGGGTTTAGGGGGATGGAATGAGCAGTTCTTC. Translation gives CASSLGLGGWNEQFF.

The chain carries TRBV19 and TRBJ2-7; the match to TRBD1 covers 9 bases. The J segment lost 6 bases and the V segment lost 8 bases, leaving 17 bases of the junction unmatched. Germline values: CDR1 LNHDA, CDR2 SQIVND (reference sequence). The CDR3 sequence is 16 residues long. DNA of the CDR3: TGTGCCAGTTCGACAAAACCCTCACAGGGGGCAGGCGAGCAGTACTTC. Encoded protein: CASSTKPSQGAGEQYF.

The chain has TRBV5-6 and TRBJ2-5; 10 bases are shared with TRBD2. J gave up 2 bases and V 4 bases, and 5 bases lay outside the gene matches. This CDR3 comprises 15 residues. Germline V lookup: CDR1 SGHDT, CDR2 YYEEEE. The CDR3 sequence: CASSPSGRGQETQYF. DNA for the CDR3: TGTGCCAGCAGCCCCAGCGGGAGGGGACAAGAGACCCAGTACTTC.

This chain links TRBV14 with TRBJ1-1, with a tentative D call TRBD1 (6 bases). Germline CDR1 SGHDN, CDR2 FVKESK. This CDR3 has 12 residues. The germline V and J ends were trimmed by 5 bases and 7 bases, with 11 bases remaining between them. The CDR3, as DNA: TGTGCCAGCAGCACTCACAGGGTTGAAGCTTTCTTT. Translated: CASSTHRVEAFF. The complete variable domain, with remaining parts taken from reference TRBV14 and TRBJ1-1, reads EAGVTQFPSHSVIEKGQTVTLRCDPISGHDNLYWYRRVMGKEIKFLLHFVKESKQDESGMPNNRFLAERTGGTYSTLKVQPAELEDSGVYFCASSTHRVEAFFGQGTRLTVV.

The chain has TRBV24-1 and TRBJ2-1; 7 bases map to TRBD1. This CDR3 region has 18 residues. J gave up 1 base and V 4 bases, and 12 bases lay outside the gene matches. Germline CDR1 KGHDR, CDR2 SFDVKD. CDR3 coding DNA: TGTGCCACCAGTGACCCTACCAGACAGGGACGGTCCTACAATGAGCAGTTCTTC. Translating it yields CATSDPTRQGRSYNEQFF.

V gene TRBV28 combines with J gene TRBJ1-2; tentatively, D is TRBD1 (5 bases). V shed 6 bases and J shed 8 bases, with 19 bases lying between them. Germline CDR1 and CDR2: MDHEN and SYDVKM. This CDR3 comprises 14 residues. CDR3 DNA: TGTGCCAGCAGCCTACTCAGGCCTAAGGGGGGCTACACCTTC. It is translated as CASSLLRPKGGYTF.

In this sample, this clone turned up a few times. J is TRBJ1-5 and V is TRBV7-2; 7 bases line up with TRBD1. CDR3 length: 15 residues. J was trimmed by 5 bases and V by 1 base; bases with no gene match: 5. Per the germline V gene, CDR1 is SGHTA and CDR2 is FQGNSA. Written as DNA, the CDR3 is TGTGCCAGCAGCTTAGTCACAGGGGTTGATCAGCCCCAGCATTTT. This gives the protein CASSLVTGVDQPQHF.